The TCR beta chain described here comes from a study of CD8 T cells in ankylosing spondylitis. At least ten counts were recorded for this clonotype. As yet, its antigen is unknown. Findings and caveats of the study: Several of the motif variants were reported before in synovial fluid and blood from reactive arthritis.

The CDR3 extends over 15 amino acids. CDR1 SGHRS and CDR2 YFSETQ come from the germline V gene. V gave up 0 bases and J gave up 7 bases, with 13 bases separating them. TCRdb re-derived calls from the 5' RACE reads in MiXCR, one entry per CDR3 protein. The table shows around 180,000 distinct CDR3 sequences, with 10% to 15% occurring only once. Sample: blood, either unsorted or a sorted T cell fraction (not recorded which). The chain links TRBV5-1 to TRBJ1-4, with D perhaps matching TRBD1 (5 bases). This receptor was obtained from a female donor with ankylosing spondylitis or in good health (not recorded which). The CDR3 DNA reads as TGCGCCAGCAGCTTGGATTCGGGGACTTTTGAAAAACTGTTTTTT. It codes for CASSLDSGTFEKLFF.